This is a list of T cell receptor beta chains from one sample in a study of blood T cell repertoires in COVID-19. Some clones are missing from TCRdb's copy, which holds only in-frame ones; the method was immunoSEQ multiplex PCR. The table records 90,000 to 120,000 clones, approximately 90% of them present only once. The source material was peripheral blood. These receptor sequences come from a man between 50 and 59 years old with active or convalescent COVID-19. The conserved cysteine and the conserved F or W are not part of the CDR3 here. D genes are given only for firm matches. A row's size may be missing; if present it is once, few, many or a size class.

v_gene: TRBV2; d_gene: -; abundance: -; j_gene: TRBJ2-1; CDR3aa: ASRPSRDTHQSYNEQF
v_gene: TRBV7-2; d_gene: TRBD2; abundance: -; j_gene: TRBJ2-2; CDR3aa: ATFGAGGYTGELF
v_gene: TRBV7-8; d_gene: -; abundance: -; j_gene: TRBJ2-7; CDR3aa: ASSLLRGASYEQY
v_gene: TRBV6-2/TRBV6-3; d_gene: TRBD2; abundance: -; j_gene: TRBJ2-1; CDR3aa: ASSSRLAGASSYNEQF
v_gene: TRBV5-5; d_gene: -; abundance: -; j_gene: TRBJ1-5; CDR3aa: ASSPTGFIQPQH
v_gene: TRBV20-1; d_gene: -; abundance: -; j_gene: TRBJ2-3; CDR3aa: SASPPAAGLRTDTQY
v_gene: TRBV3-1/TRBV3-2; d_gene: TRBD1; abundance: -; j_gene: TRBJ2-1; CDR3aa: ASSQQGTGGYNEQF
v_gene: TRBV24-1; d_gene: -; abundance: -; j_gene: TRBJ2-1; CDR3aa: ATSDTVGGRENEQF
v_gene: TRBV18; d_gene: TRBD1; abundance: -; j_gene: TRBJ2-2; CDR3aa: ASSPTGDRNTGELF
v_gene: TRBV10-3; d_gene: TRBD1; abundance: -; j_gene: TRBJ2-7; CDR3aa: AISRTGGHYEQY
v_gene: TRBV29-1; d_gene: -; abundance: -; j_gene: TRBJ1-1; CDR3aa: SAVTGLNTEAF
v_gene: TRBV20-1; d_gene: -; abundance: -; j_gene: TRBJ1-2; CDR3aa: SASWGDYGYT
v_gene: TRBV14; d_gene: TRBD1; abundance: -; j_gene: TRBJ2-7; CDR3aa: ASSLRDSLYEQY
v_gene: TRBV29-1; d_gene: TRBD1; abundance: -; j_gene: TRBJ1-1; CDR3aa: SVPDRGTEAF
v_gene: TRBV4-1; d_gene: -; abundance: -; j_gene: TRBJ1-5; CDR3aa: ASRQSILSQPQH
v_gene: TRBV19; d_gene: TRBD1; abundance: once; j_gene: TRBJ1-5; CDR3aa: ASSLTGGNQPQH
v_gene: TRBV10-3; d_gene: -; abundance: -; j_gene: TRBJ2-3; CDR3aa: AISRQEFTDTQY
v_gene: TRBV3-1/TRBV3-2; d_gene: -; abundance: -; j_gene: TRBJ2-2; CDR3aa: ASSHRGTDTGELF
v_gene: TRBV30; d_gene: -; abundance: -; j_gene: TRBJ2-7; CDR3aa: ASGSSYEQY
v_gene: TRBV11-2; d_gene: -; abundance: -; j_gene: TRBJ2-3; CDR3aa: ASSLFRSTDTQY